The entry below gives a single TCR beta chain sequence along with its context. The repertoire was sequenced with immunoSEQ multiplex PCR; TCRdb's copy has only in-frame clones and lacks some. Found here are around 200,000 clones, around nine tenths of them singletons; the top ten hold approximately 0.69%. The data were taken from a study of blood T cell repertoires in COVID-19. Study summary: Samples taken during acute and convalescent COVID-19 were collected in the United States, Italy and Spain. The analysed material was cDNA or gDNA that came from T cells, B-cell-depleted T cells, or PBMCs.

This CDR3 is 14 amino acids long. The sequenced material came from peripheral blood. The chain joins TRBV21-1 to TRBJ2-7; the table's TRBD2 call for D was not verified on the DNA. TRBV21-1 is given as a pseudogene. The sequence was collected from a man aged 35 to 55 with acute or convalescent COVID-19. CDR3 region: CASSKSGRSYEQYF. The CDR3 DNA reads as TGTGCCAGCAGCAAGAGCGGACGGTCCTACGAGCAGTACTTC.